Listed below are T cell receptor beta chains from one sample, sequenced in a study of PD-1 blockade in classical Hodgkin lymphoma. Profiling relied on immunoSEQ multiplex PCR, and the TCRdb table lists in-frame clones only, not all of them. The table lists 25,000 to 35,000 clones, roughly 85% of them singletons, with about a fifth in the top ten. The sample consisted of peripheral blood mononuclear cells (PBMCs), taken before the second cycle of nivolumab. The receptors here all came from a human donor with classical Hodgkin lymphoma. CDR3s leave out the opening cysteine and the closing phenylalanine or tryptophan. Each record gives: V gene, CDR3 protein.

TRBV27 | ASSLVRPTDTQY
TRBV7-2 | ASSLGSRKDEQY
TRBV7-2 | ASSLALLNEQF
TRBV4-2 | ASSRAVPGEQF
TRBV19 | ASSRDWSSYEQY
TRBV2 | ASGRTSGGKETQY
TRBV19 | ASSISGLNTGELF
TRBV6-1 | ASGVGANVLT
TRBV5-1 | ASSLTGEGYEQY
TRBV4-2 | ASSQPGGVYGYT
TRBV27 | ASSRRTPQETQY
TRBV18 | ASSLQGAGAKNIQY
TRBV13 | ASSLLLPGLSTYEQY
TRBV7-6 | ASSLGGTRELF
TRBV21-1 | ASSKVRSGPPDYEQY
TRBV5-4 | ASSLRQGAPTPGSCF
TRBV7-9 | ASSLGSGRVGAEAF
TRBV10-2 | ASSPPGGTDTQY
TRBV7-2 | ASSSMPEGRYGYT
TRBV6-1 | ASSEGTGVEKLF
TRBV27 | ASSLRGLNTEAF
TRBV7-3 | ASSSDSNTEAF
TRBV14 | ASSRMGLAGYNEQF
TRBV4-1 | ASSLPTMGYT
TRBV7-9 | ASSAQVLNEKLF
TRBV5-5 | AAEGADTQY
TRBV19 | ASSPQEDEQF
TRBV4-3 | ASSQGDRVNSPLH
TRBV7-3 | ASSLFLPPDTQY
TRBV4-3 | ASSLGQGYTGELF
TRBV19 | ASSIPAQDGTDTQY
TRBV5-1 | ASSPGLAGGFGTDTQY
TRBV5-8 | ASSLGVVELNTEAF
TRBV7-2 | ASSLVASGGVETQY
TRBV19 | ASANSNTGELF
TRBV4-1 | ASSQAVLNEKLF
TRBV30 | AWEGATGELF
TRBV28 | ASSIGGNQPQH
TRBV5-1 | ASSLAVAGGSDTQY
TRBV6-5 | ASSYSGGHTEAF
TRBV19 | ASSTRDRRYEQY
TRBV4-2 | ASSLGATEAF
TRBV18 | ASSPPNPTGEQY
TRBV15 | ATSREADTQY
TRBV4-3 | ASSQDNNSPLH
TRBV11-1 | ASSNARGANVLT
TRBV10-3 | AISEFGRQSNQPQH
TRBV6-4 | ASRDSFDNSPLH
TRBV4-3 | ASSQVTGQNTEAF
TRBV10-1 | ASSVAFRPIKTDNSPLH
TRBV19 | ASSPPRGLVGGGEAF
TRBV7-2 | ASAGGRATGELF
TRBV28 | ASSLGGRGEQF
TRBV6-5 | ASSSRVNTEAF
TRBV11-3 | ASSSGGAGSGNTIY